This TCR beta chain is from a study of OX40 agonist ivuxolimab in advanced cancers. The overall study: Administration of intravenous ivuxolimab to patients occurred every 2 weeks at 0.01 to 10 mg/kg. Those enrolled were approximately 83% male, with a mean age of around 60 years and ages from about 20 to 90.

V was trimmed by 10 bases and J by 0 bases, leaving 16 bases between them. Germline V CDR1 and CDR2: SNHLY, FYNNEI. This CDR3 comprises 14 residues. Autoimmune disease history or systemic immunosuppression was exclusionary. This table comes from immunoSEQ multiplex PCR, and its TCRdb copy is limited to in-frame clones, with some not included. The profile shows approximately 90,000 clones, about 85% of them singletons. This clonotype originated in an adult with an advanced solid tumor such as melanoma, head and neck, liver or kidney cancer. The sample was CD4+ or CD8+ T cells sorted from blood, taken in a trial of the OX40 agonist ivuxolimab. The chain is built from TRBV2 and TRBJ2-7, with D tentatively TRBD2 (5 bases). Here the CDR3 reads CATSADPSSYEQYF. The CDR3 nucleotides are TGTGCCACCTCAGCGGATCCCAGCTCCTACGAGCAGTACTTC.